Ten or more counts support the clone carrying this TCR beta chain. Antigen unknown. Described time point: newly diagnosed GD, antithyroid drugs for less than 3 months. Isolated PBMC RNA provided the starting material for the TCR library. Arm-PCR of CDR3 regions and iRepertoire HTBI primers were used to build TCR beta libraries. Via MiXCR, TCRdb re-called the multiplex PCR reads, giving one row per CDR3 protein. In the table there are some 370,000 distinct CDR3 sequences, 10% to 15% of which are singletons. The CDR3 totals 17 residues. Trimming removed 4 bases from V and 0 bases from J; junction bases left unmatched: 10. These data originate in a study of regulatory T cells in long-lasting Graves disease. General observations from the study: More public clonotypes were shared by persistent patients (around 2,500) than by new patients (about 970).

This sample was shared with a second study, whose subject was T cells in Graves' hyperthyroidism and ophthalmopathy. From that second work: Researchers defined stable Graves' hyperthyroidism as no ophthalmopathy progression within 18 months. The HTBI set primed first-round TCR CDR3 RT-PCR.

The chain couples TRBV12-3 or TRBV12-4 to TRBJ2-7; 9 bases fit TRBD1. This TCR was recovered from a woman aged 18-29 years with Graves disease. The sequenced sample was peripheral blood mononuclear cells (PBMCs), obtained at new diagnosis, from a patient treated with antithyroid drugs. CDR3 amino acids: CASSSGTGSWYSYEQYF. In DNA, the CDR3 is TGTGCCAGCAGTTCCGGGACAGGGTCCTGGTACTCCTACGAGCAGTACTTC.